The next 31 T cell receptor beta chains were all read from a single sample in a study of T cells in women clearing cervical HPV infection. TCRdb keeps only in-frame clones here, not all; method: immunoSEQ multiplex PCR. Its listing shows about 40,000 clones. Sequencing was performed on blood buffy coat. These receptors all come from a woman between 18 and 69 years old with a cervical HPV16 infection that either progressed to CIN3+ or cleared (not recorded which).

As concerns this clone: The read ends 3 residues before the CDR3 terminus; that terminus is restored from the germline J gene. V usage is TRBV20-1 and J usage is TRBJ2-3; TRBD1 aligns across 7 bases. This CDR3 contains 13 residues. Germline CDR1 DFQATT, CDR2 SNEGSKA (reference sequence). The part of the CDR3 DNA that was read is TGCAGGGCTTTCGGACAGGGCACAGATACG. This codes for CRAFGQGTDT. The whole CDR3 is CRAFGQGTDTQYF.

With regard to this clone: The read stops 3 residues short of the end of the CDR3; the missing end is completed from the germline J gene. The rearrangement uses TRBV5-1 and TRBJ2-3; D is uncertain. The CDR3 runs to 12 residues. Germline values: CDR1 SGHRS, CDR2 YFSETQ. Trimming stripped 3 bases from V and 6 bases from J, with 8 bases between. The CDR3 loop is CASSYTGDTQYF. The CDR3 DNA, read in part, is TGCGCCAGCAGCTACACCGGGGATACG.

In regard to this clone: The observed sequence ends 3 residues before the CDR3 terminus, with the missing tail filled in from the germline J gene. J is TRBJ2-7 and V is TRBV7-2; D might be TRBD1 (7 bases). Germline loops: CDR1 SGHTA, CDR2 FQGNSA. CDR3 length equals 14 residues. Trimming shortened V by 1 base and J by 3 bases, and 10 bases separated the two germline ends. The DNA read from the CDR3 is TGTGCCAGCAGCTTAGTTCAGGGGGGCTACGAG. This sequence encodes CASSLVQGGYE. From start to end, the CDR3 is CASSLVQGGYEQYF. The full variable domain, its missing parts supplied by reference TRBV7-2 and TRBJ2-7, is GAGVSQSPSNKVTEKGKDVELRCDPISGHTALYWYRQSLGQGLEFLIYFQGNSAPDKSGLPSDRFSAERTGGSVSTLTIQRTQQEDSAVYLCASSLVQGGYEQYFGPGTRLTVT.

As regards this clone: The read gets to within 3 residues of the CDR3 end, and the germline J gene fills in the rest. The chain joins TRBV19 to TRBJ2-7, with 8 bases that match TRBD2. The CDR3 spans 18 residues. Trimming cost V 3 bases and J 5 bases; bases outside gene matches: 18. The germline V gene encodes CDR1 LNHDA and CDR2 SQIVND (reference sequence). CDR3 in amino acids: CASSMVGVSREGRNEQYF. The part of the CDR3 DNA that was read is TGTGCCAGTAGTATGGTAGGGGTGAGTCGGGAGGGCCGGAACGAG.

Comment on this clone: The read comes to an end 3 residues before the CDR3 does, leaving the germline J gene to fill in the end. Other DNA sequences in this sample translate to the same CDR3. This chain uses TRBV18 with TRBJ2-1; 10 nucleotides match TRBD2. The length of the CDR3 is 15 residues. Germline V gives CDR1 KGHSH, CDR2 LQKENI. Trimming cost V 0 bases and J 8 bases; bases outside gene matches: 4. This CDR3 is CASSPPERGGDEQFF. The covered CDR3 bases are TGTGCCAGCTCACCACCGGAGCGGGGGGGGGATGAG. The variable domain in full, completed from reference TRBV18 and TRBJ2-1, reads NAGVMQNPRHLVRRRGQEARLRCSPMKGHSHVYWYRQLPEEGLKFMVYLQKENIIDESGMPKERFSAEFPKEGPSILRIQQVVRGDSAAYFCASSPPERGGDEQFFGPGTRLTVL.

CDR3 DNA (partial): TGTGCCAGCAGTTTATTGGCTCCCACAGATACG. This gives the protein CASSLLAPTDT. The entire CDR3 protein is CASSLLAPTDTQYF. V and J are TRBV28 and TRBJ2-3; D gene ambiguous. The read ends 3 residues before the CDR3 terminus; that terminus is restored from the germline J gene. V lost 1 base and J lost 2, with 7 bases in between. The CDR3 is 14 residues long. The V gene's germline CDR1 is MDHEN and CDR2 SYDVKM.

As concerns this clone: Read sequence stops 3 residues before the CDR3 end, and the germline J gene provides the missing end. The genes are TRBV12-3 or TRBV12-4 and TRBJ2-2; 10 nucleotides align to TRBD2. V lost 5 bases and J lost 6; bases outside the gene matches: 9. The CDR3 covers 16 residues. The CDR3 protein is CASSQRTSGKSGELFF. The DNA read from the CDR3 is TGTGCCAGCAGTCAAAGGACTAGCGGAAAATCCGGGGAG.

With respect to this clone: The CDR3 end is not reached by the read, which stops 3 residues before it; the germline J gene fills it in. V and J are TRBV5-1 and TRBJ1-1; D is uncertain. CDR1 and CDR2 (germline): SGHRS, YFSETQ. The CDR3 sequence is 13 residues long. The V end lost 3 bases, the J end lost 4 bases, and 10 bases lay between the germline ends. This CDR3 reads CASSSPPGTEAFF. CDR3 DNA, as far as it was read: TGCGCCAGCAGCTCCCCCCCGGGCACTGAA.

This clone is deemed medium-sized by its frequency. Read coverage stops 3 residues before the CDR3 terminus; the germline J gene supplies the remainder. At the DNA level, this CDR3 is encoded by other sequences in the same sample as well. This chain uses TRBV12-3 or TRBV12-4 with TRBJ1-1, with TRBD1 as a possible D gene (5 bases). The V end lost 5 bases, the J end lost 0 bases, and 10 bases lay between the germline ends. The CDR3 is 14 amino acids. CDR3 sequence: CASSPDSMNTEAFF. The DNA read from the CDR3 is TGTGCCAGCAGTCCTGACAGCATGAACACTGAA.

About this clone: The read falls 3 residues short of the CDR3 end, and the missing part is taken from the germline J gene. V and J are TRBV5-1 and TRBJ1-1; 11 positions match TRBD1. In germline, CDR1 is SGHRS, CDR2 YFSETQ. The V and J ends lost 4 bases and 4 bases, in that order; junction bases with no gene match: 9. This CDR3 region has 16 residues. The CDR3 protein is CASSTGQGGGFTEAFF. The part of the CDR3 DNA that was read is TGCGCCAGCAGCACGGGACAGGGGGGAGGATTCACTGAA.

With regard to this clone: The read finishes 3 residues shy of the CDR3 end, and the germline J gene is used to complete it. This sequence joins TRBV5-1 and TRBJ1-2; tentatively, D is TRBD1 (6 bases). The V and J ends lost 1 base and 3 bases respectively, with 10 bases between them. The length of the CDR3 is 14 residues. The germline V gene has CDR1 SGHRS and CDR2 YFSETQ. The DNA read from the CDR3 is TGCGCCAGCAGCTTGAACAGGGTCGACTATGGC. Translation gives CASSLNRVDYG. Given in full, the CDR3 is CASSLNRVDYGYTF.

Comments on this clone: The CDR3 end is not reached by the read, which stops 3 residues before it; the germline J gene fills it in. The V call is TRBV5-1, the J call TRBJ1-5; TRBD1 might be the D (5 bases). This CDR3 is built from 14 residues. Germline-derived CDR1 and CDR2 are SGHRS and YFSETQ. Trimming pared 1 base from V and 2 bases from J, leaving 7 bases between. This CDR3 is CASSLQGGNQPQHF. CDR3 DNA (partial): TGCGCCAGCAGCTTGCAAGGGGGCAATCAGCCC.

To note about this clone: The read comes to an end 3 residues before the CDR3 does, leaving the germline J gene to fill in the end. The chain recombines TRBV4-1 with TRBJ2-5, with a weak D call TRBD1 (6 bases). The ends were cut back, 3 bases at V and 4 bases at J, with 12 bases in the middle. Germline CDR1 reads MGHRA; CDR2 reads YSYEKL. This CDR3 contains 14 residues. The DNA read from the CDR3 is TGCGCCAGCAGCCAGCCTGGACAGCTAGAGACC. It translates to CASSQPGQLET. The CDR3, in full, reads CASSQPGQLETQYF.

In the case of this clone: The observed sequence ends 3 residues before the CDR3 terminus, with the missing tail filled in from the germline J gene. The V gene is TRBV19, the J gene TRBJ2-7, with no clear D. The CDR3 is 13 residues long. Trimming cost V 3 bases and J 6 bases, with 12 bases left between them. The germline gives CDR1 LNHDA, CDR2 SQIVND (reference sequence). This CDR3 is CASSMGQLSEQYF. The CDR3 DNA, read in part, is TGTGCCAGTAGTATGGGCCAGCTCTCCGAG.

As regards this clone: The CDR3 end lies 3 residues beyond the end of the read and is filled in from the germline J gene. This rearrangement joins TRBV19 to TRBJ2-5, with D maybe TRBD2 (5 bases). This CDR3 has 12 amino acids. Germline loops: CDR1 LNHDA, CDR2 SQIVND (reference sequence). V was trimmed by 6 bases and J by 4 bases, leaving 9 bases between them. CDR3 bases read: TGTGCCAGTAGGGACTTGGGAGAGACC. It specifies CASRDLGET. The whole CDR3 protein is CASRDLGETQYF.

With regard to this clone: The read comes to an end 3 residues before the CDR3 does, leaving the germline J gene to fill in the end. The rearrangement uses TRBV7-3 and TRBJ1-1; D is possibly TRBD1 (6 bases). This CDR3 has 16 residues. Germline-derived CDR1 and CDR2 are SGHTA and FQGTGA. The germline V and J ends were trimmed by 2 bases and 4 bases, with 17 bases remaining between them. The CDR3 bases that were read are TGTGCCAGCAGCTTAGGGGGGACGGGGGGCATCACTGAA. It yields the protein CASSLGGTGGITE. The complete CDR3 protein is CASSLGGTGGITEAFF.

Of note for this clone: The sequenced fragment ends 3 residues before the CDR3 boundary, so the rest is inferred from the germline J gene. This chain links TRBV20-1 with TRBJ1-5, with 9 nucleotides matching TRBD1. Germline CDR1 DFQATT, CDR2 SNEGSKA (reference sequence). Trimming removed 0 bases from V and 5 bases from J; junction bases left unmatched: 5. The CDR3 consists of 15 residues. The part of the CDR3 DNA that was read is TGCAGTGCTAGAGACACAGGGGGCGCCTATCAGCCC. It specifies CSARDTGGAYQP. The whole CDR3 protein is CSARDTGGAYQPQHF.

To note about this clone: The DNA ends 3 residues before the CDR3 does, and the rest of the CDR3 is filled in from the germline J gene. The genes are TRBV2 and TRBJ1-1; 9 nucleotides match TRBD1. The trim removed 8 bases at V and 4 bases at J, leaving 11 bases unmatched. The length of the CDR3 is 15 residues. The germline V gene has CDR1 SNHLY and CDR2 FYNNEI. CDR3 sequence reads: CASFPGQGGITEAFF. CDR3 DNA (partial): TGTGCCAGCTTTCCGGGACAGGGCGGGATCACTGAA.

Notes on this clone: The missing CDR3 end, 3 residues past where the read stops, is filled in from the germline J gene. The chain carries TRBV7-9 and TRBJ1-1; D gene ambiguous. Germline V gives CDR1 SEHNR, CDR2 FQNEAQ (reference sequence). CDR3 length: 14 residues. This CDR3 is CASSSLAERETAFF. The DNA read from the CDR3 is TGTGCCAGCAGCTCTCTAGCGGAAAGGGAGACC.

With respect to this clone: The read terminates 3 residues ahead of where the CDR3 ends, so the germline J gene completes it. The rearrangement uses TRBV13 and TRBJ2-1; the match to TRBD2 covers 11 bases. The CDR3 spans 16 residues. The V segment lost 5 bases and the J segment 0 bases; nucleotides outside the gene matches: 3. Germline V gene sequence: CDR1 PRHDT, CDR2 FYEKMQ (reference sequence). Partial CDR3 DNA: TGTGCCAGCAGCGGTACTAGCGGGAGCTCCTACAATGAG. Translation: CASSGTSGSSYNE. The full CDR3 protein reads CASSGTSGSSYNEQFF.

About this clone itself: The sequence runs out 3 residues before the end of the CDR3; the remainder is reconstructed from the germline J gene. This chain joins TRBV6-2 or TRBV6-3 and TRBJ1-2, with D possibly TRBD1 on 5 matching bases. The length of the CDR3 is 13 residues. Germline assignment: CDR1 MNHEY and CDR2 SVGEGT. Trimming removed 6 bases from V and 1 base from J, with 9 bases in between. CDR3 in amino acids: CASRLDSNYGYTF. The part of the CDR3 DNA that was read is TGTGCCAGCAGACTTGACAGTAACTATGGC.

On this clone itself: Coverage ceases 3 residues before the CDR3 finishes, and the germline J gene fills in the end. J is TRBJ1-5 and V is TRBV19; 7 bases are shared with TRBD1. J was trimmed by 0 bases and V by 5 bases; bases with no gene match: 13. This CDR3 spans 18 amino acids. Germline loops: CDR1 LNHDA, CDR2 SQIVND (reference sequence). The CDR3 reads CASSSRDSKLYSNQPQHF. CDR3 DNA, as far as it was read: TGTGCCAGTAGTTCCCGGGACAGTAAATTGTATAGCAATCAGCCC.

In the case of this clone: The sequenced fragment ends 3 residues before the CDR3 boundary, so the rest is inferred from the germline J gene. V gene TRBV6-2 or TRBV6-3 combines with J gene TRBJ2-7; the D is unclear. V dropped 8 bases and J dropped 0 bases, with 20 bases sitting between them. The CDR3 has 16 amino acids. The germline CDR1 and CDR2 sequences are MNHEY and SVGEGT. CDR3 DNA (partial): TGTGCCAGCCCCCTATCCCCCAGCGCAACCTCCTACGAG. Translating it yields CASPLSPSATSYE. The entire CDR3 protein is CASPLSPSATSYEQYF.

In the case of this clone: With the read ending 3 residues before the CDR3 end, the germline J gene is used to fill in that end. The chain combines TRBV2 with TRBJ2-3; TRBD1 is a possible D gene (5 bases). Germline CDR1 and CDR2: SNHLY and FYNNEI. The CDR3 covers 15 residues. Trimming left V 3 bases short and J 2 bases short, with 12 bases between. CDR3 sequence: CASSDGRALTDTQYF. The CDR3 bases that were read are TGTGCCAGCAGTGATGGCAGGGCTCTCACAGATACG.

With regard to this clone: The CDR3 end lies 3 residues beyond the end of the read and is filled in from the germline J gene. V gene TRBV20-1 combines with J gene TRBJ2-7; 12 bases map to TRBD2. Germline CDR1 and CDR2: DFQATT and SNEGSKA (reference sequence). V gave up 6 bases and J gave up 5 bases; unmatched junction bases: 8. This CDR3 contains 14 residues. CDR3: CSATTSGSIHEQYF. The DNA read from the CDR3 is TGCAGTGCCACGACTAGCGGGAGTATCCACGAG.

As for this clone: The CDR3 end is not reached by the read, which stops 3 residues before it; the germline J gene fills it in. V gene TRBV4-2 combines with J gene TRBJ2-6; D perhaps matches TRBD1 (6 bases). CDR1 and CDR2 (germline): LGHNA, YNFKEQ. The V and J ends lost 4 bases and 1 base respectively, with 17 bases between them. This CDR3 region has 18 residues. CDR3 sequence reads: CASSPARGRGSGANVLTF. The part of the CDR3 DNA that was read is TGTGCCAGCAGCCCCGCGAGAGGCAGGGGTTCTGGGGCCAACGTC.

In the case of this clone: The read terminates 3 residues before the CDR3 end, so the remaining end is supplied by the germline J gene. The rearrangement links TRBV6-2 or TRBV6-3 to TRBJ2-7; possibly TRBD2 for D (5 bases). The CDR3 contains 14 residues. Germline CDR1 and CDR2: MNHEY and SVGEGT. The V gene lost 6 bases and the J gene lost 1 base, with 13 bases spanning the gap. The covered CDR3 bases are TGTGCCAGCAGGCCTTTGGACTTTTCCTACGAG. Protein product: CASRPLDFSYE. The entire CDR3 protein reads CASRPLDFSYEQYF.

In regard to this clone: The read ends 3 residues before the CDR3 terminus; that terminus is restored from the germline J gene. This sequence joins TRBV29-1 and TRBJ2-2; TRBD2 matches 7 bases. Germline V gene sequence: CDR1 SQVTM, CDR2 ANQGSEA. The CDR3 loop spans 13 amino acids. With 4 bases clipped from V and 1 base from J, the junction kept 0 bases outside the gene matches. The CDR3 here is CSVGGGNTGELFF. The sequenced CDR3 bases are TGCAGCGTTGGCGGGGGGAACACCGGGGAG.

Remarks on this clone: The CDR3 end lies 3 residues beyond the end of the read and is filled in from the germline J gene. The chain is built from TRBV19 and TRBJ1-1; TRBD1 agrees at 8 bases. The CDR3 spans 14 residues. After removal of 8 bases from V and 7 bases from J, the junction contained 12 bases not matched to a gene. Germline V gene sequence: CDR1 LNHDA, CDR2 SQIVND (reference sequence). The CDR3 bases that were read are TGTGCCAGTTGTTTCACAGGGGGAGCTGGTGAA. This encodes CASCFTGGAGE. The entire CDR3 protein is CASCFTGGAGEAFF.

In the case of this clone: The CDR3 extends 3 residues past the end of the read, so its final part is completed from the germline J gene. This chain links TRBV5-1 with TRBJ1-2; 8 positions agree with TRBD1. This CDR3 is built from 14 residues. J gave up 4 bases and V 3 bases, and 5 bases lay outside the gene matches. The germline V gene encodes CDR1 SGHRS and CDR2 YFSETQ. CDR3 loop: CASSSQGASYGYTF. CDR3 DNA (partial): TGCGCCAGCAGCTCCCAGGGGGCATCCTATGGC.

As to this clone: The sequence runs out 3 residues before the end of the CDR3; the remainder is reconstructed from the germline J gene. V gene TRBV10-3 combines with J gene TRBJ2-5, with 16 bases identical to TRBD2. V lost 6 bases to trimming and J lost 3 bases; unmatched junction nucleotides: 4. This CDR3 comprises 16 residues. Germline V CDR1 and CDR2: ENHRY, SYGVKD. CDR3 bases read: TGTGCCATCAGCCAGGGACTAGCGGGAGGGGAAGAGACC. Translating it yields CAISQGLAGGEET. The whole CDR3 protein is CAISQGLAGGEETQYF.